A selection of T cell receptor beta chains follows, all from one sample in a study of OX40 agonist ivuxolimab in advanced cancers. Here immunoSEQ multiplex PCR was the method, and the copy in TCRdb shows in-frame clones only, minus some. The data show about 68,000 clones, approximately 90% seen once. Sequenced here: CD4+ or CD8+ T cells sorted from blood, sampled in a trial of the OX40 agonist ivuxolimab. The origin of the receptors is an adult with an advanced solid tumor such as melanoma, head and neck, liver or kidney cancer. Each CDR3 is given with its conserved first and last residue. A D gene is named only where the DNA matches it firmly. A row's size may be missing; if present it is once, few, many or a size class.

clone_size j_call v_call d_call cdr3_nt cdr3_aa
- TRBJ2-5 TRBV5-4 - TGTGCCAGCAGCTTACAATTACGAGAGACCCAGTACTTC CASSLQLRETQYF
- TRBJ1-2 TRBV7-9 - TGTGCCAGCAGCTTAGTAGGCAGGGACGATGGCTACACCTTC CASSLVGRDDGYTF
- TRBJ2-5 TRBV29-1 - TGCAGCGTTGGGTTGGAGACCCAGTACTTC CSVGLETQYF
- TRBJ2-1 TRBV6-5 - TGTGCCAGCAGTGAGGGACTGGTGAAGAATGAGCAGTTCTTC CASSEGLVKNEQFF
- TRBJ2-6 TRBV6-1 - TGTGCCAGCAGTGCCGTGGGGGGAGTGGTAGGGGCCAACGTCCTGACTTTC CASSAVGGVVGANVLTF
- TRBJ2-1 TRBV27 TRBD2 TGTGCCAGCATCGAGGGACTAGCGGGAAACTTTGAGCAGTTCTTC CASIEGLAGNFEQFF
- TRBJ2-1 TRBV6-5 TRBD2 TGTGCCAGCACCTCGGGGACTAGCGGATACAATGAGCAGTTCTTC CASTSGTSGYNEQFF
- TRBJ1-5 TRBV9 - TGTGCCAGCAGCGCTCATCTGTCCAATCAGCCCCAGCATTTT CASSAHLSNQPQHF
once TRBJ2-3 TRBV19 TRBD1 TGTGCCGTGCGACAGGGAAAAACAGATACGCAGTATTTT CAVRQGKTDTQYF
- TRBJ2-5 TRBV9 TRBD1 TGTGCCAGCAGCCTTCCGACAGGGGGCGGAGAGACCCAGTACTTC CASSLPTGGGETQYF
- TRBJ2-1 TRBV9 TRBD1 TGTGCCAGCAGCGTAGGACAGGGGCCCTACAATGAGCAGTTCTTC CASSVGQGPYNEQFF
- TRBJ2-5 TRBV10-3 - TGTGCCATCAGTGTGTCAAGCCAAGAGACCCAGTACTTC CAISVSSQETQYF
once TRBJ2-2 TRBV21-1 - TGTGCCAGCAGATTTTCAGACAGAGAGACTCCCGGGGAGCTGTTTTTT CASRFSDRETPGELFF
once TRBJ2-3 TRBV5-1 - TGCGCCAGCAGTCGCTCAGATACGCAGTATTTT CASSRSDTQYF
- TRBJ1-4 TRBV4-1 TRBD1 TGCGCCAGCAGCCCCGGGACAGGGGGCTCGACTAATGAAAAACTGTTTTTT CASSPGTGGSTNEKLFF
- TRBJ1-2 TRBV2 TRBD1 TGTGCCAGCAGCCTAAAACAGGGGGTTAACTATGGCTACACCTTC CASSLKQGVNYGYTF
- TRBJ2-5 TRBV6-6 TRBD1 TGTGCCAGCAGACCCGGGACAGGGGGCCCAAAAGAGACCCAGTACTTC CASRPGTGGPKETQYF
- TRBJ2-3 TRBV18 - TGTGCCAGCTCGTCTAACCGCGGAGATACGCAGTATTTT CASSSNRGDTQYF
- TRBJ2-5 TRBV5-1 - TGCGCCAGCAGCTTGGATGCAGGGGAGTACTTC CASSLDAGEYF
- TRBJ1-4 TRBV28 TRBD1 TGTGCCAGCACCGGGACAGTTAATGAAAAACTGTTTTTT CASTGTVNEKLFF
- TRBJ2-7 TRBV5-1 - TGCGCCAGCAGCCATGGACAGTCCTACGAGCAGTACTTC CASSHGQSYEQYF
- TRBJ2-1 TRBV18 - TGTGCCAGCTCACCACCCTCGGGAGCCAGAGGAAATGAGCAGTTCTTC CASSPPSGARGNEQFF
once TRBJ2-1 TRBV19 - TGTGCCAGTAGTATGATCCAGTACAATGAGCAGTTCTTC CASSMIQYNEQFF
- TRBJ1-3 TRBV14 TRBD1 TGTGCCAGCAGCCACGGACAGGCGAACACCATATATTTT CASSHGQANTIYF
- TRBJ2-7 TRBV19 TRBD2 TGTGCCAGTAGGGAGGTAGCGGGAGGGGGCGAGCAGTACTTC CASREVAGGGEQYF
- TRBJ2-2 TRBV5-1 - TGCGCCAGCAGCTCCCTCACCGGGGAGCTGTTTTTT CASSSLTGELFF
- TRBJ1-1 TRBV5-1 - TGCGCCAGCAGCTTTACTTCGGGGGGCACTGAAGCTTTCTTT CASSFTSGGTEAFF
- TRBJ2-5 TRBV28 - TGTGCCAGCAGTTTGCCGGGGACGCGACTAGTTCCGAGGGGAGAGACCCAGTACTTC CASSLPGTRLVPRGETQYF
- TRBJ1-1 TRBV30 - TGTGCCTGGAATAAGGGTAGGTTCGCTGAAGCTTTCTTT CAWNKGRFAEAFF
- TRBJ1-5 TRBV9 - TGTGCCAGCAGCGTAGACGGGGGATCAAATCAGCCCCAGCATTTT CASSVDGGSNQPQHF
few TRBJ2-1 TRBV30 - TGTGCCTGGAGCGGTATCCCCTCCTACAATGAGCAGTTCTTC CAWSGIPSYNEQFF
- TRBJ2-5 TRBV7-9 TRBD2 TGTGCCAGCAGCTTTAGGGCGGGAGGAGGGCAAGAGACCCAGTACTTC CASSFRAGGGQETQYF
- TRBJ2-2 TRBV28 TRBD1 TGTGCCAGCAGGTCTCCCGGGACAGGCACCGGGGAGCTGTTTTTT CASRSPGTGTGELFF
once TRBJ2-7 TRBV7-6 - TGTGCCAGCAGCTTAGTCCTTTCCCACGAGCAGTACTTC CASSLVLSHEQYF
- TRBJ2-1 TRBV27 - TGTGCCAGCAGTTTAGTCGTCAGGGTGGGCTACAATGAGCAGTTCTTC CASSLVVRVGYNEQFF
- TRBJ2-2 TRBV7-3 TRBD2 TGTGCCAGCAGTAGTCTAGCGGGAGTTGGGGAGCTGTTTTTT CASSSLAGVGELFF
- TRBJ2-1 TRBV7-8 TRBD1 TGTGCCAGCAGCCCTACGCGGACAGGGGGTTTAGGCAATGAGCAGTTCTTC CASSPTRTGGLGNEQFF
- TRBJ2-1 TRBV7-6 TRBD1 TGTGCCAGCAGCTCGCCGGGACAGGTCTATCTGTTCTTC CASSSPGQVYLFF
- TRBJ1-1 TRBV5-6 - TGTGCCAGCAGCTTGGAGGCCGGGAACACTGAAGCTTTCTTT CASSLEAGNTEAFF
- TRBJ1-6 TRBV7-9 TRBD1 TGTGCCAGCAGCCCAGGGGGCCTAAGGAATTCACCCCTCCACTTT CASSPGGLRNSPLHF
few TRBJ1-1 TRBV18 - TGTGCCAGCTCACACGGGGGCACTGAAGCTTTCTTT CASSHGGTEAFF
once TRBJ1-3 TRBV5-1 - TGCGCCAGCAGCTTGGGGATCCCGGAGGACACCATATATTTT CASSLGIPEDTIYF
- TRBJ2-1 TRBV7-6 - TGTGCCAGCAGCTTAGCCCCACGTGGGACAAGCTCCTACAATGAGCAGTTCTTC CASSLAPRGTSSYNEQFF
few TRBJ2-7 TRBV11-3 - TGTGCCAGCAGCTTTCATGTAGGCTACGAGCAGTACTTC CASSFHVGYEQYF
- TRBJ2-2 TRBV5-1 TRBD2 TGCGCCAGCAAGCCGCGGGGGGCCACCGGGGAGCTGTTTTTT CASKPRGATGELFF
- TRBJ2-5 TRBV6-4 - TGTGCCAGCAGTGACCGCAGAGAGACCCAGTACTTC CASSDRRETQYF
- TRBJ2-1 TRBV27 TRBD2 TGTGCCAGCAGCCTCTTAACTAGCGGGAGGCCCAATGAGCAGTTCTTC CASSLLTSGRPNEQFF
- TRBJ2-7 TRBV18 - TGTGCCAGCACTGGGGAGGGGACAGGACCCGTCGAGCAGTACTTC CASTGEGTGPVEQYF
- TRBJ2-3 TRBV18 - TGTGCCAGCTCACCACCGGGCACAGATACGCAGTATTTT CASSPPGTDTQYF
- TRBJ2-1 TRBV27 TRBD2 TGTGCCAGCAGTAAATCCGGACTAGCGGGAGAACTGTTCTTC CASSKSGLAGELFF
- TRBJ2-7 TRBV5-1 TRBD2 TGCGCCAGCAGTTTAGCGGGAGGGCGCGAGCAGTACTTC CASSLAGGREQYF
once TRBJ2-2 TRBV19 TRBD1 TGTGCCAGTAGTAGCGACAGGGGGCTGGGGACCGGGGAGCTGTTTTTT CASSSDRGLGTGELFF
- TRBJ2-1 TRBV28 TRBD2 TGTGCCAGCAGTTCAGGAACAGGGATAGCGGGAGGGAGCTACAATGAGCAGTTCTTC CASSSGTGIAGGSYNEQFF
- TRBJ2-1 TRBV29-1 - TGCAGCGTTGACGGCGGCAGACCAAGGTACAATGAGCAGTTCTTC CSVDGGRPRYNEQFF
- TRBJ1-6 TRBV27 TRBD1 TGTGCCAGCAGTGAACCGGGACAGGGTAATTCACCCCTCCACTTT CASSEPGQGNSPLHF
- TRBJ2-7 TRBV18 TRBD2 TGTGCCAGCTCACCATCTACTAGCGGGAGTGGTGGGCAGTACTTC CASSPSTSGSGGQYF
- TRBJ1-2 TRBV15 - TGTGCCACCAGCAGAGATTCTGGAGGGGTGGGCTACACCTTC CATSRDSGGVGYTF
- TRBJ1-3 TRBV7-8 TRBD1 TGTGCCAGCAGCTGGGGTGGGGACAGGGAGGGAAACACCATATATTTT CASSWGGDREGNTIYF
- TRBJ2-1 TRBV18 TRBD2 TGTGCCAGCTCACCATGGGGGCTAGCGGGGACGAGCTCCTACAATGAGCAGTTCTTC CASSPWGLAGTSSYNEQFF